Here is one T cell receptor beta chain with its context. The final CDR3 position lacks the conserved phenylalanine or tryptophan, pointing to a likely read error. This entry belongs to a study of tumor-infiltrating lymphocytes in primary liver carcinoma. This CDR3 has 15 amino acids. V was shortened by 11 bases and J by 1 base, with 17 bases between the two germline ends. cDNA specific to TCR beta was made from 450 to 650 ng of total RNA, with a constant-region primer employed for priming. Investigators got TCR beta libraries out of three nested multiplex PCR rounds, done with slightly modified ARM-PCR. The opening two PCR rounds, nine to eleven cycles each, paired TRBV1-TRBV30 forward primers with a C-beta reverse primer. TCRdb used MiXCR to reprocess the multiplex PCR reads, holding one entry per CDR3 protein. The sample comprises about 320,000 distinct CDR3 sequences, roughly 60% of which are singletons, and about a sixth rests with the top ten.

Blood RNA was derived from unsorted whole blood, and germline DNA was extracted too. The sequenced sample consisted of peripheral blood. This clonotype was obtained from a woman aged 25-40 years with primary liver carcinoma and hepatitis B virus infection. This sequence joins TRBV12-3 or TRBV12-4 and TRBJ2-2; D is tentatively TRBD1 or TRBD2 (6 bases each). CDR3: CAGRGWDMNTGELFS. DNA for the CDR3: TGTGCCGGCCGGGGGTGGGACATGAACACCGGGGAGCTGTTTTCT.